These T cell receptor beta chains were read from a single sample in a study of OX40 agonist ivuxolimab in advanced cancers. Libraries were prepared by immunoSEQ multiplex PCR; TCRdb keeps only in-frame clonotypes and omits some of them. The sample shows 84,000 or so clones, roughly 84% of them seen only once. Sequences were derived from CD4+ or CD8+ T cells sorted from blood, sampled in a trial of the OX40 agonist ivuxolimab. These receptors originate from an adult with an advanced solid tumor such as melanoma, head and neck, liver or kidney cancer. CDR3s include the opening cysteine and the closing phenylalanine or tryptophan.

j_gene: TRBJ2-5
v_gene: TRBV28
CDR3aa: CASSLLGGPPQETQYF

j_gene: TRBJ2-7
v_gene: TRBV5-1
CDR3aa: CASSLWSGNAREQYF

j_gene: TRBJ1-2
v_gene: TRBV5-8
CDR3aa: CASSSGPIRGYTF

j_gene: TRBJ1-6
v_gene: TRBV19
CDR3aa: CASSSSLNSPLHF

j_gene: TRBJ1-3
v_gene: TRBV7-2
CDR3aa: CASSSPDRAGNTIYF

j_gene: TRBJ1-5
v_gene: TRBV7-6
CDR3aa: CASSLGAGRGQLNQPQHF

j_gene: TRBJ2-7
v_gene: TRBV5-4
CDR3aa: CASSSPGLAAYEQYF

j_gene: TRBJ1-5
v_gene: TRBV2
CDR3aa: CASGVVGQRFNSNQPQHF

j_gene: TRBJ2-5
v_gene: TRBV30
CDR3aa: CAWSVRVFHQETQYF

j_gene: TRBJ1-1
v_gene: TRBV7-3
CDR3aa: CASSSARGTEAFF

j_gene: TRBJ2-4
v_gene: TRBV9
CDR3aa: CASSARPLLAGGLAKNIQYF

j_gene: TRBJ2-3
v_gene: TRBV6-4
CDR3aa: CASSDRGSSTDTQYF

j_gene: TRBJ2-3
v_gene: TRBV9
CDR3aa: CASSVRSGGKSDTQYF

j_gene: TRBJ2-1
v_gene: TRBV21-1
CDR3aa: CASSKSSGGAGANNEQFF

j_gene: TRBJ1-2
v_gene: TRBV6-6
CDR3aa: CASRPTGFYGYTF

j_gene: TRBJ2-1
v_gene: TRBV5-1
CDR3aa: CASYTSGGYNEQFF

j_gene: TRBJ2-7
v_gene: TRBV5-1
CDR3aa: CASSRQGSYEQYF

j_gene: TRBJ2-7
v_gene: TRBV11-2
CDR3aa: CASSLTRPGQGKQYF

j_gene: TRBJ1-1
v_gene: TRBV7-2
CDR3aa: CASSLARRRTHFAEAFF

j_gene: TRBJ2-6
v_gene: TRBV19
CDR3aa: CASTMGRNSGANVLTF

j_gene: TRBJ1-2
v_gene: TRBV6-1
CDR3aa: CASSETGSYTF

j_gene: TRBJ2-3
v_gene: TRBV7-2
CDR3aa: CASSLGGSGGSSLDTQYF

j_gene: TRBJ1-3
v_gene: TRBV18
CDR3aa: CASSPGQPDSGNTIYF

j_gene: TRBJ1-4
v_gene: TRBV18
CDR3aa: CASSPGGAGPEKLFF

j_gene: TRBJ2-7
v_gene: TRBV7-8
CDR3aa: CASSLGGTSYEQYF